This T cell receptor (beta chain) derives from a study of control samples from healthy donors and cancer patients. Generated by immunoSEQ multiplex PCR, the TCRdb table keeps only in-frame clones and is missing some. The table has around 150,000 clones, roughly 94% seen once; the top ten hold 14%. The germline CDR1 and CDR2 sequences are SGHRS and YFSETQ. Trimming pared 3 bases from V and 0 bases from J, leaving 10 bases between. The CDR3 sequence is 15 residues long. The chain recombines TRBV5-1 with TRBJ2-4; D is uncertain. The source of this sequence is a man between 60 and 75 years old with colorectal cancer. Sequenced material: PBMCs. CDR3 DNA sequence: TGCGCCAGCAGCTCGGGCGACCTAGCCAAAAACATTCAGTACTTC. Translating gives CASSSGDLAKNIQYF.